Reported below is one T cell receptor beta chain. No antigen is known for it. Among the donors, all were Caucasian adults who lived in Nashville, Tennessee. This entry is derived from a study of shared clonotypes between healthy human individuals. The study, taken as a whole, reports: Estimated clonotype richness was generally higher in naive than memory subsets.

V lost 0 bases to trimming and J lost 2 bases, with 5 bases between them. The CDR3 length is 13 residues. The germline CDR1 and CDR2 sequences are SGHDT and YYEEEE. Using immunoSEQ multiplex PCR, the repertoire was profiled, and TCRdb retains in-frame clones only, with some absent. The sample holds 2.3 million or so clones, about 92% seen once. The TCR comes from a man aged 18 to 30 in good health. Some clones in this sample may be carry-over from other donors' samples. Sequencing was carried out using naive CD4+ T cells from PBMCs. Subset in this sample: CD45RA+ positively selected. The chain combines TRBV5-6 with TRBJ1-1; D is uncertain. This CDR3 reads CASSLDSNTEAFF. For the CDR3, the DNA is TGTGCCAGCAGCTTGGACTCCAACACTGAAGCTTTCTTT.